These 30 T cell receptor beta chains originate from one sample sequenced in a study of T cell responses to AZD1222 COVID-19 vaccine. Sequenced by immunoSEQ multiplex PCR; TCRdb stores in-frame clones only, minus some. The data contain around 99,000 clones, roughly 87% of them singletons. The sample was peripheral blood, taken 28 days after the second AZD1222 dose. The receptor source for this set is an adult who received the AZD1222 COVID-19 vaccine.

This rearrangement joins TRBV5-1 to TRBJ1-2; D unclear. Germline lookup yields CDR1 SGHRS and CDR2 YFSETQ. The V end was cut by 0 bases, the J end by 3 bases, with 6 bases between. This CDR3 spans 13 amino acids. CDR3 coding DNA: TGCGCCAGCAGCTTGGACAGCTACTATGGCTACACCTTC. Its protein is CASSLDSYYGYTF.

This clone was seen only once. This chain connects TRBV2 to TRBJ1-1, with no clear D. CDR1 and CDR2 from the germline V gene are SNHLY and FYNNEI. The CDR3 runs to 13 residues. Trimming removed 2 bases at V and 1 base at J, with 5 bases between. This chain's CDR3 is CASSEQENTEAFF. The CDR3 nucleotides read TGTGCCAGCAGTGAACAGGAGAACACTGAAGCTTTCTTT.

This chain joins TRBV7-9 and TRBJ1-6, with D uncertain. This CDR3 contains 12 residues. Germline V gene sequence: CDR1 SEHNR, CDR2 FQNEAQ (reference sequence). V was cut by 7 bases and J by 10 bases, with 11 bases left in between. CDR3 residues: CASNDRESPLHF. DNA of the CDR3: TGTGCCAGCAACGATCGGGAATCACCCCTCCACTTT.

This chain uses TRBV7-9 with TRBJ1-6; the D gene is possibly TRBD1 (5 bases). This CDR3 region has 14 residues. The V end lost 1 base, the J end lost 5 bases, and 6 bases lay between the germline ends. The germline V gene has CDR1 SEHNR and CDR2 FQNEAQ (reference sequence). The CDR3 reads CASSLGGDNSPLHF. The CDR3 nucleotides are TGTGCCAGCAGCTTAGGGGGGGATAATTCACCCCTCCACTTT.

The chain employs TRBV7-9 and TRBJ2-7, with a tentative D call TRBD2 (6 bases). The V and J ends lost 5 bases and 11 bases respectively, with 31 bases between them. The CDR3 consists of 17 residues. CDR1 and CDR2 from the germline V gene are SEHNR and FQNEAQ (reference sequence). The CDR3 protein is CASSPTVAGDAQRGKYF. The CDR3 coding sequence is TGTGCCAGCAGCCCCACCGTTGCAGGAGATGCCCAACGCGGGAAGTACTTC. The full variable domain, its missing parts supplied by reference TRBV7-9 and TRBJ2-7, is DTGVSQNPRHKITKRGQNVTFRCDPISEHNRLYWYRQTLGQGPEFLTYFQNEAQLEKSRLLSDRFSAERPKGSFSTLEIQRTEQGDSAMYLCASSPTVAGDAQRGKYFGPGTRLTVT.

V usage is TRBV7-7 and J usage is TRBJ2-1; D call uncertain. V was cut by 1 base and J by 0 bases, with 10 bases left in between. CDR1 SSHAT and CDR2 FNYEAQ come from the germline V gene (reference sequence). This CDR3 is built from 16 residues. The chain's CDR3 is CASSLEGYSSYNEQFF. CDR3 sequence (DNA): TGTGCCAGCAGCTTAGAAGGTTACAGCTCCTACAATGAGCAGTTCTTC.

This chain uses TRBV7-9 with TRBJ2-7, with 9 positions matching TRBD1. V shed 5 bases, J shed 7 bases, and the junction held 3 bases outside the gene matches. The CDR3 is made up of 12 amino acids. Germline values: CDR1 SEHNR, CDR2 FQNEAQ (reference sequence). The CDR3 DNA reads as TGTGCCAGCAGCCGGACAGGGGATGAGCAGTACTTC. It is translated as CASSRTGDEQYF.

The chain uses TRBV4-1 and TRBJ1-2; D gene uncertain. The ends were cut back, 0 bases at V and 0 bases at J, with 8 bases in the middle. This CDR3 contains 15 residues. Germline loops: CDR1 MGHRA, CDR2 YSYEKL. In DNA, the CDR3 is TGCGCCAGCAGCCAAGATCTCGCAGCTAACTATGGCTACACCTTC. Encoded protein: CASSQDLAANYGYTF.

The chain combines TRBV24-1 with TRBJ1-5; no reliable D call. The germline gives CDR1 KGHDR, CDR2 SFDVKD. There are 13 residues in the CDR3. Trimming took 4 bases from V and 6 from J, leaving 9 bases between them. For the CDR3, the DNA is TGTGCCACCAGTGACACGACCGGTCAGCCCCAGCATTTT. Encoded protein: CATSDTTGQPQHF.

This clone was detected once. The chain has TRBV2 and TRBJ2-3, with TRBD1 identical over 10 bases. With V trimmed by 6 bases and J by 4 bases, 7 bases remained unmatched. The V gene's germline CDR1 is SNHLY and CDR2 FYNNEI. The CDR3 consists of 15 residues. Here the CDR3 reads CASSGQGVVSDTQYF. The CDR3 nucleotides are TGTGCCAGCAGCGGACAGGGGGTAGTTTCAGATACGCAGTATTTT.

This sequence joins TRBV30 and TRBJ1-4; D perhaps matches TRBD1 (5 bases). Germline CDR1 and CDR2: GTSNPN and SVGIG (reference sequence). The germline V and J ends were trimmed by 1 base and 7 bases, with 10 bases remaining between them. The CDR3 loop spans 13 amino acids. The CDR3 DNA follows: TGTGCCTGGAGTGCAGGGTTCGGTGAAAAACTGTTTTTT. This translates into CAWSAGFGEKLFF.

The rearrangement links TRBV11-2 to TRBJ1-1, with a possible D match to TRBD1 (6 bases). The CDR3 sequence is 13 residues long. V lost 0 bases and J 9 bases, leaving 11 bases between the germline ends. Germline CDR1 SGHAT, CDR2 FQNNGV. The CDR3 DNA reads as TGTGCCAGCAGCTTAGATGACAGGACCAAAGCTTTCTTT. Its translation: CASSLDDRTKAFF.

The rearrangement links TRBV10-3 to TRBJ2-7; 7 positions match TRBD2. V trimming: 6 bases; J trimming: 1 base; junction bases outside the gene matches: 6. CDR3 length equals 14 residues. Germline V lookup: CDR1 ENHRY, CDR2 SYGVKD. The CDR3 DNA sequence: TGTGCCATCAGGGGGGGGACGGATTCCTACGAGCAGTACTTC. Its protein product is CAIRGGTDSYEQYF.

J is TRBJ2-7 and V is TRBV3-1 (or the pseudogene TRBV3-2), with D possibly called TRBD1 or TRBD2 (6 bases each). CDR3 length equals 12 residues. Germline values: CDR1 LGHDT, CDR2 YNNKEL (reference sequence). The V gene lost 0 bases and the J gene lost 11 bases, with 11 bases spanning the gap. CDR3 in DNA: TGTGCCAGCAGCCAAGATAAGGGGGAGGAGTACTTC. It codes for CASSQDKGEEYF.

The chain joins TRBV7-2 to TRBJ1-5; D remains unclear. Per germline, CDR1 SGHTA and CDR2 FQGNSA. CDR3 length equals 15 residues. V was shortened by 1 base and J by 4 bases, with 11 bases between the two germline ends. This CDR3 reads CASSLVVSLNQPQHF. For the CDR3, the DNA is TGTGCCAGCAGCTTAGTAGTCAGTTTGAATCAGCCCCAGCATTTT.

This sequence joins TRBV18 and TRBJ1-1; D gene unclear. The CDR3 spans 15 residues. Deletions cut 1 base from V and 0 bases from J, with 9 bases between. CDR1 and CDR2 (germline): KGHSH, LQKENI. The CDR3 region has the DNA TGTGCCAGCTCACCACTAGAGCATATGAACACTGAAGCTTTCTTT. Protein product: CASSPLEHMNTEAFF.

The rearrangement joins TRBV2 to TRBJ1-6; TRBD1 might be the D (6 bases). V shed 1 base and J shed 7 bases, with 8 bases lying between them. CDR3 length equals 14 residues. Germline V gives CDR1 SNHLY, CDR2 FYNNEI. In nucleotides, the CDR3 is TGTGCCAGCAGTGAAGAGGGGGGGAATTCACCCCTCCACTTT. Translated, it gives CASSEEGGNSPLHF.

This clone turned up a few times. The chain employs TRBV11-3 and TRBJ2-2; no definite D call. Germline V gives CDR1 SGHNT, CDR2 YENEEA. This CDR3 has 16 amino acids. V dropped 4 bases and J dropped 0 bases, with 12 bases sitting between them. The CDR3 loop reads CASSSRTGSNTGELFF. For the CDR3, the DNA is TGTGCCAGCAGCTCGAGGACCGGTTCGAACACCGGGGAGCTGTTTTTT.

Written as DNA, the CDR3 is TGTGCCAGTAGTTTCATATGGACAGGGCATCGAGATACGCAGTATTTT. It yields the protein CASSFIWTGHRDTQYF. The genes are TRBV19 and TRBJ2-3; TRBD1 matches 8 bases. The CDR3 covers 16 residues. J was trimmed by 5 bases and V by 5 bases; bases with no gene match: 12. In germline, CDR1 is LNHDA, CDR2 SQIVND (reference sequence).

Here the CDR3 DNA reads TGTGCCAGCAGCAAAGCCCACAGGGGTGGCCAGCCCCAGCATTTT. Residues: CASSKAHRGGQPQHF. J is TRBJ1-5 and V is TRBV21-1; the DNA was not compared with TRBD1, the D call given in the table. TRBV21-1 has pseudogene status. The CDR3 is 15 residues long.

The chain joins TRBV19 to TRBJ1-5; D unresolved. This CDR3 is 18 amino acids long. From germline, CDR1 is LNHDA and CDR2 SQIVND (reference sequence). Trimming left V 3 bases short and J 0 bases short, with 18 bases between. CDR3 residues: CASSITFNPRTSNQPQHF. The CDR3, as DNA: TGTGCCAGTAGTATCACCTTCAATCCCAGGACTAGCAATCAGCCCCAGCATTTT.

This chain connects TRBV5-3 to TRBJ1-3; no clear D gene. TRBV5-3 counts as an open reading frame of uncertain function. V was cut by 10 bases and J by 3 bases, with 8 bases left in between. The CDR3 extends over 11 amino acids. The CDR3 DNA is TGTGCCGGTACACTTGGAAACACCATATATTTT. The encoded protein is CAGTLGNTIYF.

This chain uses TRBV28 with TRBJ1-6, with 10 bases lining up with TRBD1. The V segment lost 7 bases and the J segment 7 bases; nucleotides outside the gene matches: 7. The CDR3 runs to 15 residues. The germline gives CDR1 MDHEN, CDR2 SYDVKM. This CDR3 is CASTLDRGSNSPLHF. The DNA of the CDR3 is TGTGCCAGCACCCTGGACAGGGGGTCGAATTCACCCCTCCACTTT.

The chain links TRBV9 to TRBJ2-4; maybe TRBD1 (6 bases). The length of the CDR3 is 15 residues. Per the germline V gene, CDR1 is SGDLS and CDR2 is YYNGEE. Trimming pared 2 bases from V and 1 base from J, leaving 10 bases between. CDR3 loop: CASSVGGAAKNIQYF. The DNA of the CDR3 is TGTGCCAGCAGCGTTGGGGGCGCGGCCAAAAACATTCAGTACTTC.

CDR3 coding DNA: TGTGCCAGTACCTCCTTACAGGGGAGAAATGAGCAGTTCTTC. It encodes CASTSLQGRNEQFF. The genes are TRBV2 and TRBJ2-1, with TRBD1 matching over 7 bases. Germline trimming cut 9 bases from V and 7 bases from J; bases unmatched to any gene: 12. The length of the CDR3 is 14 residues. Germline loops: CDR1 SNHLY, CDR2 FYNNEI.

The chain uses TRBV5-1 and TRBJ2-2; TRBD1 or TRBD2 may be the D gene (5 bases each). The CDR3 length is 15 residues. CDR1 SGHRS and CDR2 YFSETQ come from the germline V gene. V dropped 6 bases and J dropped 0 bases, with 12 bases sitting between them. The CDR3, as DNA: TGCGCCAGCAACGAGGGGAACGCGAACACCGGGGAGCTGTTTTTT. It yields the protein CASNEGNANTGELFF. Using reference TRBV5-1 and TRBJ2-2 for the parts outside the CDR3, the full variable domain is KAGVTQTPRYLIKTRGQQVTLSCSPISGHRSVSWYQQTPGQGLQFLFEYFSETQRNKGNFPGRFSGRQFSNSRSEMNVSTLELGDSALYLCASNEGNANTGELFFGEGSRLTVL.

This chain uses TRBV6-5 with TRBJ1-4; no clear D gene. The ends were cut back, 0 bases at V and 12 bases at J, with 14 bases in the middle. In germline, CDR1 is MNHEY, CDR2 SVGAGI. The CDR3 is 14 amino acids. CDR3 region: CASSYSPQKVELFF. The CDR3 DNA reads TGTGCCAGCAGTTACTCGCCCCAGAAGGTGGAACTGTTTTTT.

The chain combines TRBV5-5 with TRBJ2-5, with D uncertain. The CDR3 covers 15 residues. V was clipped by 0 bases and J by 5 bases, with 14 bases between them. Per the germline V gene, CDR1 is SGHKS and CDR2 is YYEKEE (reference sequence). CDR3 nucleotides: TGTGCCAGCAGCTTGGTTAATGGGGTGCGGGAGACCCAGTACTTC. Translating it yields CASSLVNGVRETQYF.

The chain employs TRBV6-5 and TRBJ2-7; TRBD1 might be the D (5 bases). Germline V CDR1 and CDR2: MNHEY, SVGAGI. Trimming removed 0 bases at V and 0 bases at J, with 9 bases between. This CDR3 is built from 15 residues. CDR3 sequence reads: CASSYSGVGSYEQYF. For the CDR3, the DNA is TGTGCCAGCAGTTACTCAGGGGTGGGCTCCTACGAGCAGTACTTC.

A single count supports this clone. The V gene is TRBV19, the J gene TRBJ2-2; 11 bases line up with TRBD2. J gave up 4 bases and V 5 bases, and 9 bases lay outside the gene matches. Germline assignment: CDR1 LNHDA and CDR2 SQIVND (reference sequence). CDR3 length equals 17 residues. The CDR3, as DNA: TGTGCCAGTAGTTTTGTACTAGCGGGGGTCAGCACCGGGGAGCTGTTTTTT. Amino acids: CASSFVLAGVSTGELFF. The entire variable domain, with the rest obtained from reference TRBV19 and TRBJ2-2, is as follows: DGGITQSPKYLFRKEGQNVTLSCEQNLNHDAMYWYRQDPGQGLRLIYYSQIVNDFQKGDIAEGYSVSREKKESFPLTVTSAQKNPTAFYLCASSFVLAGVSTGELFFGEGSRLTVL.